These 10 T cell receptor beta chains share one sample of origin, sequenced in a study of human versus mouse CDR3 diversity and MHC coevolution. The assay was immunoSEQ multiplex PCR, and TCRdb's table has in-frame clones only and misses some. In the table there are about 83,000 clones, 85% to 95% of which are singletons. The sample was naive CD4+ T cells from blood. Subset given: CD45RO-negative CD62L-positive naive CD4 T cells. The receptors derive from a person aged 25 to 75 in good health.

In this sample, this clone turned up once. The chain employs TRBV10-3 and TRBJ2-1; TRBD2 is a possible D gene (6 bases). Germline assignment: CDR1 ENHRY and CDR2 SYGVKD. The CDR3 spans 13 residues. Deletions cut 11 bases from V and 7 bases from J, with 18 bases between. CDR3 sequence reads: CAAGGLGWNEQFF. The CDR3 DNA follows: TGTGCCGCCGGAGGGTTGGGTTGGAATGAGCAGTTCTTC.

Of note for this clone: This same CDR3 is encoded by further DNA sequences in the sample. This sequence joins TRBV5-4 and TRBJ2-5, with TRBD1 matching over 9 bases. Germline V gene data show CDR1 as SGHNT and CDR2 as YYREEE (reference sequence). After removal of 2 bases from V and 4 bases from J, the junction contained 0 bases not matched to a gene. This CDR3 region has 13 residues. In nucleotides, the CDR3 is TGTGCCAGCAGCTTACAGGGGGCAGAGACCCAGTACTTC. As protein: CASSLQGAETQYF.

CDR3 region: CASSEDNFGYNEQFF. The CDR3 bases are TGTGCCAGCAGTGAAGACAATTTCGGGTACAATGAGCAGTTCTTC. The chain links TRBV6-1 to TRBJ2-1, with D hard to call. Germline-derived CDR1 and CDR2 are MNHNS and SASEGT. The CDR3 spans 15 residues. V was clipped by 1 base and J by 4 bases, with 11 bases between them.

Here the CDR3 reads CASTLQGANEKLFF. CDR3 sequence (DNA): TGTGCCAGCACCCTACAGGGGGCTAATGAAAAACTGTTTTTT. V and J are TRBV6-6 and TRBJ1-4, with 8 nucleotides matching TRBD1. The CDR3 extends over 14 amino acids. Per the germline V gene, CDR1 is MNHNY and CDR2 is SVGAGI (reference sequence). Germline trimming cut 7 bases from V and 3 bases from J; bases unmatched to any gene: 4.

This clone was seen once. This rearrangement joins TRBV7-9 to TRBJ2-3; TRBD1 aligns across 11 bases. This CDR3 has 18 amino acids. Germline V gene data show CDR1 as SEHNR and CDR2 as FQNEAQ (reference sequence). V was pared by 5 bases and J by 4 bases, with 14 bases of the junction left unmatched. This CDR3 is CASSRPGGRDRGADTQYF. The CDR3 region has the DNA TGTGCCAGCAGCCGCCCGGGAGGCCGGGACAGGGGGGCAGATACGCAGTATTTT. Looking up the rest from reference TRBV7-9 and TRBJ2-3 gives the full variable domain: DTGVSQNPRHKITKRGQNVTFRCDPISEHNRLYWYRQTLGQGPEFLTYFQNEAQLEKSRLLSDRFSAERPKGSFSTLEIQRTEQGDSAMYLCASSRPGGRDRGADTQYFGPGTRLTVL.

This clone was seen only once. The chain links TRBV5-4 to TRBJ1-5, with 7 bases identical to TRBD1. This CDR3 comprises 15 residues. Germline lookup yields CDR1 SGHNT and CDR2 YYREEE (reference sequence). V was clipped by 2 bases and J by 2 bases; unmatched bases: 4. The CDR3 sequence: CASSFQGVGNQPQHF. CDR3 nucleotide sequence: TGTGCCAGCAGCTTCCAGGGGGTTGGCAATCAGCCCCAGCATTTT.

The rearrangement joins TRBV11-2 to TRBJ1-1; perhaps TRBD1 as D (5 bases). Germline loops: CDR1 SGHAT, CDR2 FQNNGV. The CDR3 is 14 residues long. V lost 2 bases to trimming and J lost 5 bases, with 12 bases between them. The CDR3 sequence: CASSLFQKGTEAFF. As DNA, the CDR3 is TGTGCCAGCAGCTTATTTCAAAAGGGGACTGAAGCTTTCTTT.

The rearrangement joins TRBV23-1 to TRBJ2-5; TRBD2 aligns across 11 bases. TRBV23-1 is an open reading frame whose function is uncertain. This CDR3 contains 15 residues. V dropped 9 bases and J dropped 0; count of bases not matched to a gene: 6. The CDR3 sequence: CARVGLAGNQETQYF. CDR3 nucleotide sequence: TGCGCCAGAGTCGGACTAGCGGGCAACCAAGAGACCCAGTACTTC.

V usage is TRBV5-4 and J usage is TRBJ2-7; 12 bases align to TRBD2. The CDR3 runs 14 residues. Germline CDR1 SGHNT, CDR2 YYREEE (reference sequence). The trim removed 0 bases at V and 5 bases at J, leaving 0 bases unmatched. This chain's CDR3 is CASSLGLAGDEQYF. The DNA of the CDR3 is TGTGCCAGCAGCTTGGGACTAGCGGGAGACGAGCAGTACTTC.

This clone was seen once. The gene calls are TRBV5-1 and TRBJ2-5; 12 bases fit TRBD2. The CDR3 is 15 amino acids. V was pared by 2 bases and J by 2 bases, with 1 base of the junction left unmatched. Looked up from germline, CDR1 is SGHRS and CDR2 is YFSETQ. CDR3 loop: CASSFGLAGQETQYF. The CDR3 DNA reads as TGCGCCAGCAGCTTTGGACTAGCGGGGCAAGAGACCCAGTACTTC.